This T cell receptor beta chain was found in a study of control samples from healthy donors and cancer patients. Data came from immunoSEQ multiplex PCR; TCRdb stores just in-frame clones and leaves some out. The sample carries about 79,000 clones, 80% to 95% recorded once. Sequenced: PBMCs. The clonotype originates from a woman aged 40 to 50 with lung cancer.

This CDR3 reads CASSLRQTNTEAFF. CDR3 nucleotide sequence: TGTGCCAGCAGCTTAAGGCAGACTAACACTGAAGCTTTCTTT. The chain uses TRBV13 and TRBJ1-1, with D unresolved. This CDR3 contains 14 residues. Germline CDR1 reads PRHDT; CDR2 reads FYEKMQ (reference sequence). Trimming removed 2 bases at V and 2 bases at J, with 9 bases between.